This T cell receptor beta chain is from a study of response to subunit inactivated influenza vaccine. Notes on the study in general: Every seasonal influenza vaccination brings in few new T cells, the authors suggested.

Trimming shortened V by 1 base and J by 0 bases, and 12 bases separated the two germline ends. The CDR3 runs 16 residues. This clonotype has ten or more counts. Antigen: not known. TCRdb passed the RT-PCR reads through MiXCR, listing each CDR3 protein once. The sample shows 500,000 to 550,000 distinct CDR3 sequences, under 30% of them seen only once. A further study also used this sample, focusing on T cells expressing NK-cell markers. According to that study: The TCR beta cDNA came from 5'RACE template switching with UMIs. The study drew TCR beta repertoires from sorted CD3+CD56+NKG2C+, CD3+CD56+NKG2C- and CD3+CD56-NKG2C+ T cells. Eight donors were sequenced, seven testing HCMV-seropositive and one testing seronegative. The dominant NKG2C+ clonotypes represented roughly 1.0-7.5% of CD8+ T cells in over 5 donors.

The rearrangement joins TRBV12-3 or TRBV12-4 to TRBJ2-5; D not resolved. The input for sequencing was CD4+ T cells sorted from PBMCs, taken about 13 days after vaccination. The sequence was collected from a man aged 45-65 years who received an inactivated influenza vaccine. The CDR3 coding sequence is TGTGCCAGCAGTTTAGTCCCCTCCCCGTACCAAGAGACCCAGTACTTC. It codes for CASSLVPSPYQETQYF.